Here is one T cell receptor beta chain with its context. Its cognate antigen has yet to be identified. No base qualities exist here, and no much larger clone lies one base off it. Additional DNA sequences in this sample encode the identical CDR3. The immunoSEQ Assay, a bias-controlled multiplex PCR, was used to amplify TCRbeta CDR3 regions from genomic DNA. On the study's bioinformatics: The number of nucleated cells in each sample was estimated by amplification of reference gene primers within the assay. Sequence reads were collapsed and filtered to measure the absolute abundance of every unique TCRbeta CDR3 rearrangement. For each sample, productive Simpson clonality was calculated by taking the square root of Simpson's diversity index across productive rearrangements. The immuneACCESS repertoire file appears here via TCRdb, limited to in-frame rearrangements. These files lack a portion of the clones; in checked studies, under half of the deficit traces to unresolved V genes, and the cause of the others is not known. The DNA was the basis for D and trimming; V, J and clone size are from that table. The sample table records 350,000 to 450,000 clones; over 75% of these occur just once. Clones ranked in the top ten supply approximately 1.5% of the sample.

This sample was taken from a study of blood T cell repertoires in COVID-19 (dated by TCRdb to between 2020 and 2021). About the investigation overall: Samples covering the acute and convalescent phases of COVID-19 were provided by collaborators in the United States, Italy and Spain. The material from the prospective study consisted of cDNA or gDNA derived from T cells, B-cell-depleted T cells, or PBMCs. Deeply sampled blood TCRbeta repertoires from subjects exposed to, actively infected with, or recovered from COVID-19 were included in the dataset. The repertoires were released in a freely available public database intended as a resource for research on the immune response to SARS-CoV-2. The samples were drawn from the first 160 participants of the ongoing ImmuneRACE study and from about 1,200 subjects provided by 6 global collaborators. The sample metadata nearly always contained a de-identified subject ID, COVID-19 status, age in years and sex. Where available, HLA class I and class II types were taken from metadata supplied by the sample provider and were not determined by assay-based typing.

The study at large found these results: The quantity of clinical and demographic metadata differed by source and by participant and was supplied without curation.

Participants in the prospective study were aged roughly 18 to 89 years, lived in under 30 United States geographic areas, and enrolled through a virtual design. To assign participants to cohorts, the prospective study relied on clinical history that participants themselves reported in a screening survey and a study questionnaire. Exposed participants had been in contact, within 2 weeks of entering the study, with a person who had a PCR-confirmed or clinician-diagnosed case of COVID-19. In the prospective study, mobile phlebotomists collected whole blood, serum and a nasopharyngeal or oropharyngeal swab from each participant. Over a roughly two-month period, participants in the prospective study had the option of providing additional blood draws and questionnaires. Before DNA extraction, prospective study blood samples were shipped either frozen or at room temperature. The sequence was obtained from a woman under 30 who had been exposed to COVID-19. The material sequenced was PBMCs or T cells enriched from blood (not recorded which).

The bases are TGTGCCAGCAGTTTACGGGGTAGAGGCACAGATACGCAGTATTTT. Its coded protein is CASSLRGRGTDTQYF. Here the chain combines TRBV28 and TRBJ2-3, and perhaps TRBD2 as D gene, on 5 matching bases. Including cysteine and phenylalanine, the CDR3 has 15 amino acids. The CDR3 DNA has 45 bases and is translated from base 1. Taken from the germline V gene, the CDR1 and CDR2 loops are MDHEN and SYDVKM. V loses 2 bases of germline sequence and J loses 1 base, and the interval between the two ends is 10 bases.